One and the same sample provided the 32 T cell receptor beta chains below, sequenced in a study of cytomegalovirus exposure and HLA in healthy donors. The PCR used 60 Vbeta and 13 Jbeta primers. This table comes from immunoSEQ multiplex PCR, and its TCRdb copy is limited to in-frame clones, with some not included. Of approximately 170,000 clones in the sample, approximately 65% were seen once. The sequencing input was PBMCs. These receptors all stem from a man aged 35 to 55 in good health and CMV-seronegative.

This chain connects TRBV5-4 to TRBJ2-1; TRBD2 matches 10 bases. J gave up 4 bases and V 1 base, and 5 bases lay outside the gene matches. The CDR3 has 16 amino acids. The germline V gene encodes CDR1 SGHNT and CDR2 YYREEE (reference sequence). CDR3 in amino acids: CASSLTSGKSYNEQFF. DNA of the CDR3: TGTGCCAGCAGCTTGACTAGCGGGAAATCATACAATGAGCAGTTCTTC.

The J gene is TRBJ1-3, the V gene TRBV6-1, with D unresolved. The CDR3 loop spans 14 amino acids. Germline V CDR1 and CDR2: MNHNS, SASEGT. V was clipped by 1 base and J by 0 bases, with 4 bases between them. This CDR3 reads CASSEVYSGNTIYF. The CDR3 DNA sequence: TGTGCCAGCAGTGAAGTGTACTCTGGAAACACCATATATTTT.

DNA for the CDR3: TGTGCCAGCAGCTTATTCCCAGCGGCACAGTTCTTC. This gives the protein CASSLFPAAQFF. The chain recombines TRBV7-2 with TRBJ2-1; the D gene is possibly TRBD2 (5 bases). Germline CDR1 and CDR2: SGHTA and FQGNSA. The CDR3 length is 12 residues. The V gene lost 2 bases and the J gene lost 13 bases, with 12 bases spanning the gap.

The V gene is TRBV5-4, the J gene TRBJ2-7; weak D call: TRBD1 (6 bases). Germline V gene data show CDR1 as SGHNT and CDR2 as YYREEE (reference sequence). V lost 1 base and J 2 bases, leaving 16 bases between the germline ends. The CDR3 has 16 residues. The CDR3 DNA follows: TGTGCCAGCAGCTTGCTCGGGACACGATTTCCCTACGAGCAGTACTTC. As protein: CASSLLGTRFPYEQYF.

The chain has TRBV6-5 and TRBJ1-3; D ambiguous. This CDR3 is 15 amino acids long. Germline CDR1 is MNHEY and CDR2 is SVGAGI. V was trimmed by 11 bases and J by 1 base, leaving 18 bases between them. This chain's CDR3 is CAAGTALQSGNTIYF. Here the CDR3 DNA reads TGTGCCGCGGGTACAGCGCTACAGTCTGGAAACACCATATATTTT.

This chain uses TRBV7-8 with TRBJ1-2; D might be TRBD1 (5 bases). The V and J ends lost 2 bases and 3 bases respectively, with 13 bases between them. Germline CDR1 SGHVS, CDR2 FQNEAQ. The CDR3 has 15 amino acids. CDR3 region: CASSLFPGNDYGYTF. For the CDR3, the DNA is TGTGCCAGCAGCTTATTTCCAGGGAACGACTATGGCTACACCTTC.

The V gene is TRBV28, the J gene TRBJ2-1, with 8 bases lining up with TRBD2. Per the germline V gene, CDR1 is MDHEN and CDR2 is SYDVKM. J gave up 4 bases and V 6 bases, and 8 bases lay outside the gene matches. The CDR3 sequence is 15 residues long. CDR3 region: CASSPAAGGYNEQFF. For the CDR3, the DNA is TGTGCCAGCAGCCCTGCCGCGGGGGGTTACAATGAGCAGTTCTTC.

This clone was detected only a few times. The CDR3 nucleotides are TGTGCCAGCAGCCCAGAGCCGGGGGATACGCAGTATTTT. Its protein is CASSPEPGDTQYF. This chain links TRBV7-2 with TRBJ2-3; D might be TRBD2 (5 bases). The V end was cut by 5 bases, the J end by 6 bases, with 12 bases between. Germline CDR1 and CDR2: SGHTA and FQGNSA. The CDR3 length is 13 residues.

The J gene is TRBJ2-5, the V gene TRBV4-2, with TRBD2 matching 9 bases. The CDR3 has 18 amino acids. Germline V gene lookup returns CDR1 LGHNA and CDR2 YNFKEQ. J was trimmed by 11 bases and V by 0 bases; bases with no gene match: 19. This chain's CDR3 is CASSQDGMIGLAGKEQYF. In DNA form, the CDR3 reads TGTGCCAGCAGCCAAGATGGAATGATTGGGCTAGCGGGAAAGGAGCAGTACTTC.

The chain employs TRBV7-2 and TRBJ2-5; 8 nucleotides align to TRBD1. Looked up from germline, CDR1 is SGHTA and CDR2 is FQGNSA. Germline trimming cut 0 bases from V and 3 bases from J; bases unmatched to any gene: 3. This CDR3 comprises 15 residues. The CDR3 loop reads CASSLADRDEETQYF. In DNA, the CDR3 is TGTGCCAGCAGCTTAGCGGACAGGGATGAAGAGACCCAGTACTTC.

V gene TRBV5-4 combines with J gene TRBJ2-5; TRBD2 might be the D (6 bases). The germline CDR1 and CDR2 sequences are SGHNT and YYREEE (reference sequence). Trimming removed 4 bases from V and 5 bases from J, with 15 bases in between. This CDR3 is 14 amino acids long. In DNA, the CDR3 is TGTGCCAGCAGCGCCGGGGGTGGAAGGGAGACCCAGTACTTC. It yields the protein CASSAGGGRETQYF.

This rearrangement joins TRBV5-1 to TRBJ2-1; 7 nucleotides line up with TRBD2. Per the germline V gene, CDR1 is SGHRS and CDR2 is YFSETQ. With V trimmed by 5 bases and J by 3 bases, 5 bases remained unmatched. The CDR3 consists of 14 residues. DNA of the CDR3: TGCGCCAGCAGTGGGGACTACCTCTACAATGAGCAGTTCTTC. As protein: CASSGDYLYNEQFF.

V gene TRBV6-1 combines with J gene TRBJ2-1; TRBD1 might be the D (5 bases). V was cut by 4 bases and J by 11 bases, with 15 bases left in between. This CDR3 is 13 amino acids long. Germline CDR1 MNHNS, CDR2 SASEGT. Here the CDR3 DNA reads TGTGCCAGCAGTGGAAGGGGTGGGTTCCAGCAGTTCTTC. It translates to CASSGRGGFQQFF.

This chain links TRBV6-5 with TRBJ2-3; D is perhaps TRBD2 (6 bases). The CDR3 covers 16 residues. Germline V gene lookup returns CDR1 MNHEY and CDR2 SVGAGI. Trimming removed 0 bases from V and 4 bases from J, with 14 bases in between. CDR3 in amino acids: CASSYSTGGGSDTQYF. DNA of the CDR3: TGTGCCAGCAGTTACTCGACCGGGGGTGGTTCAGATACGCAGTATTTT.

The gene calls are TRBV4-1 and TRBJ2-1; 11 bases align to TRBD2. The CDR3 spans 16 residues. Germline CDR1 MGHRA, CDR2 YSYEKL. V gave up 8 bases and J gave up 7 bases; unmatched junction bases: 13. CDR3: CASRGVAGGPGNEQFF. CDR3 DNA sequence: TGCGCCAGCCGCGGGGTAGCGGGGGGGCCCGGGAATGAGCAGTTCTTC.

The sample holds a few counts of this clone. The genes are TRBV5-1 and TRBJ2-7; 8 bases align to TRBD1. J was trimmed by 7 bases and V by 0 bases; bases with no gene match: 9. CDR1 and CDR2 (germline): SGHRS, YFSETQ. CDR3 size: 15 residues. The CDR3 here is CASSLEPGGLGEQYF. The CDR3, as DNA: TGCGCCAGCAGCTTGGAGCCAGGGGGCCTCGGGGAGCAGTACTTC.

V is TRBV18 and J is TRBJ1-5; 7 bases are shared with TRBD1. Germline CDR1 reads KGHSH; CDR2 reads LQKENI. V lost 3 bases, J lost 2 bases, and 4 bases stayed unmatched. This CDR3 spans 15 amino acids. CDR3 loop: CASSPPGQRNQPQHF. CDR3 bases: TGTGCCAGCTCACCCCCGGGACAGCGCAATCAGCCCCAGCATTTT.

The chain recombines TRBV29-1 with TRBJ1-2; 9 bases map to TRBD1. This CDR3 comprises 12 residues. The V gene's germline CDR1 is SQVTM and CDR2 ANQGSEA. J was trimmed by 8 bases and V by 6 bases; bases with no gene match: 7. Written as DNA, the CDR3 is TGCAGCGTCCTACAGGGGGCGCGGGGCTACACCTTC. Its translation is CSVLQGARGYTF.

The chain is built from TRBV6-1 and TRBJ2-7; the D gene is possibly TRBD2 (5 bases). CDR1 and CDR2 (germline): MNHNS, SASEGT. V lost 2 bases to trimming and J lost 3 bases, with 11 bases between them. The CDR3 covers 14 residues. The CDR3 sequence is CASSEFDGNYEQYF. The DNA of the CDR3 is TGTGCCAGCAGTGAATTCGACGGGAACTACGAGCAGTACTTC.

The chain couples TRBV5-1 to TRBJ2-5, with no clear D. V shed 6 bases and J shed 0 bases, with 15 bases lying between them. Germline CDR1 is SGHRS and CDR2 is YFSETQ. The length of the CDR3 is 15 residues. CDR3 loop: CASNLGRIDQETQYF. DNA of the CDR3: TGCGCCAGCAACCTCGGCAGGATTGACCAAGAGACCCAGTACTTC.

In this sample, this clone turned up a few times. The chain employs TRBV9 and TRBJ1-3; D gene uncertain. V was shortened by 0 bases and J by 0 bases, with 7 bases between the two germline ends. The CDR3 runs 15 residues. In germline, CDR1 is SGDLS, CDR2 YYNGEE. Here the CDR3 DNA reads TGTGCCAGCAGCGTAGGCGGAGGCTCTGGAAACACCATATATTTT. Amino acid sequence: CASSVGGGSGNTIYF.

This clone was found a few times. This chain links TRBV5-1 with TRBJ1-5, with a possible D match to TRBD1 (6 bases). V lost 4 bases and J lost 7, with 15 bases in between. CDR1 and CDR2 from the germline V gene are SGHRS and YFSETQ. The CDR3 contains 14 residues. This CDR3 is CASSPGVMEQPQHF. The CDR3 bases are TGCGCCAGCAGCCCAGGGGTAATGGAACAGCCCCAGCATTTT.

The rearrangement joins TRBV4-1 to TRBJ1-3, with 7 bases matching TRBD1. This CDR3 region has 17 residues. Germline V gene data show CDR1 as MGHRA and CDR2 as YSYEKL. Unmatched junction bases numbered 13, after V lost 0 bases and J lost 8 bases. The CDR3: CASSQEQGFYYGDTIYF. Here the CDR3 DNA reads TGCGCCAGCAGCCAAGAACAGGGGTTCTATTACGGAGACACCATATATTTT.

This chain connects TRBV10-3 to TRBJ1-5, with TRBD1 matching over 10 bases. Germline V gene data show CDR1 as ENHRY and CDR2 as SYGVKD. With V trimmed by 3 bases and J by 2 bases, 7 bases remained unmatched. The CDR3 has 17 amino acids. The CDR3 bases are TGTGCCATCAGTGAAAACTCCGGGACAGGGGGCAATCAGCCCCAGCATTTT. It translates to CAISENSGTGGNQPQHF.

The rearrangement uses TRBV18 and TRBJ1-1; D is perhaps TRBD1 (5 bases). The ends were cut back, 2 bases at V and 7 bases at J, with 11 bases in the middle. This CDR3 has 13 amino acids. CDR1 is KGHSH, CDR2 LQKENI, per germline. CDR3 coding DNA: TGTGCCAGCTCACCAGGGGGGGGACTTGAAGCTTTCTTT. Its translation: CASSPGGGLEAFF.

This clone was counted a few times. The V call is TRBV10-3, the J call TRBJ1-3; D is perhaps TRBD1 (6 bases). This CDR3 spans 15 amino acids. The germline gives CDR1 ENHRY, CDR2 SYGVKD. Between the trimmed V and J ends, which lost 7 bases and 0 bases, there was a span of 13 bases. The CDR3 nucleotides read TGTGCCATCACGGGACAACCCGACTCTGGAAACACCATATATTTT. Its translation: CAITGQPDSGNTIYF.

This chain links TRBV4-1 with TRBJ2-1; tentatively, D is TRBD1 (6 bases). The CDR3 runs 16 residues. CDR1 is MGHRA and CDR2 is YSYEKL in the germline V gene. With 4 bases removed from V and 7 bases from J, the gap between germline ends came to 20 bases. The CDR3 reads CASSLLSPTGRNEQFF. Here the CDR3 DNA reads TGCGCCAGCAGCCTATTGAGCCCGACAGGACGGAATGAGCAGTTCTTC.

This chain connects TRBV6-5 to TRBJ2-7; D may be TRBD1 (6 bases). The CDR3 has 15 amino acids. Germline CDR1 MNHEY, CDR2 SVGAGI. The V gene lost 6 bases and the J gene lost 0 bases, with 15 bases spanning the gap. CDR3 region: CASRRGQLNSYEQYF. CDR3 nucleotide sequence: TGTGCCAGCAGACGCGGACAGTTGAACTCCTACGAGCAGTACTTC.

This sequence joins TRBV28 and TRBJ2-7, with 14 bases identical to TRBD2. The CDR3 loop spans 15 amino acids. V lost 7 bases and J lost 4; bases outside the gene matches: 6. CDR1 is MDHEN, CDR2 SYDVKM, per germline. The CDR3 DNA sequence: TGTGCCAGCATCGAGACTAGCGGGGGGGTTTACGAGCAGTACTTC. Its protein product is CASIETSGGVYEQYF.

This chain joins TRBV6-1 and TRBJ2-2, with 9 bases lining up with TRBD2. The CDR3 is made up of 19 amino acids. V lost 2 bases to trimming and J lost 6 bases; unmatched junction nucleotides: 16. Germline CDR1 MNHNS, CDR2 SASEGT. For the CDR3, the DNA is TGTGCCAGCAGTGAATTGACCCCGGCTAGCGGGGTAGGAGCCGGGGAGCTGTTTTTT. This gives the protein CASSELTPASGVGAGELFF.

DNA for the CDR3: TGTGCCAGCAGTTTATCAGGGACTAGCGGGATTGAGGAGCAGTTCTTC. It translates to CASSLSGTSGIEEQFF. The chain recombines TRBV27 with TRBJ2-1, with 13 bases that match TRBD2. Trimming took 0 bases from V and 10 from J; bases not matched to a gene: 6. CDR1 is MNHEY and CDR2 is SMNVEV in the germline V gene (reference sequence). The CDR3 runs to 16 residues.

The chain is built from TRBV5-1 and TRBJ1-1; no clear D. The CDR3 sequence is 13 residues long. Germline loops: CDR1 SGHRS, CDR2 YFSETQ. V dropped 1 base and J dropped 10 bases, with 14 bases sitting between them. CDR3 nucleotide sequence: TGCGCCAGCAGCTTGAGTCTTAACACGCTAGCTTTCTTT. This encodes CASSLSLNTLAFF. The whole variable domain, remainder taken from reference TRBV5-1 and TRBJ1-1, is KAGVTQTPRYLIKTRGQQVTLSCSPISGHRSVSWYQQTPGQGLQFLFEYFSETQRNKGNFPGRFSGRQFSNSRSEMNVSTLELGDSALYLCASSLSLNTLAFFGQGTRLTVV.